These 24 T cell receptor beta chains originate from one sample sequenced in a study of identical twins. TCRdb called the 5' RACE reads again in MiXCR, with one record for every CDR3 protein. Here the sample spans 300,000 to 400,000 distinct CDR3 sequences, roughly 12% being singletons. These data were likewise used in another study, on yellow fever vaccine responses in identical twins.

The sample was CD8+ T cells sorted from blood. The receptors derive from a woman between 18 and 29 years old in good health.

This sequence joins TRBV27 and TRBJ2-2, with no clear D. The germline gives CDR1 MNHEY, CDR2 SMNVEV (reference sequence). The CDR3 contains 14 residues. V was cut by 3 bases and J by 1 base, with 6 bases left in between. Here the CDR3 reads CASSFGVNTGELFF. The CDR3 nucleotides are TGTGCCAGCAGTTTTGGGGTGAACACCGGGGAGCTGTTTTTT.

This clonotype was counted only a few times. The V gene is TRBV7-9, the J gene TRBJ2-7; 11 bases are shared with TRBD2. With 3 bases clipped from V and 4 bases from J, the junction kept 5 bases outside the gene matches. CDR3 length: 15 residues. Per germline, CDR1 SEHNR and CDR2 FQNEAQ (reference sequence). This chain's CDR3 is CASSLGLAAVYEQYF. In DNA form, the CDR3 reads TGTGCCAGCAGCTTGGGACTAGCGGCGGTTTACGAGCAGTACTTC.

This clonotype was detected only a few times. This CDR3 is CASRLLAGGNTGELFF. The CDR3 DNA sequence: TGTGCCAGCAGGCTTCTGGCGGGAGGGAACACCGGGGAGCTGTTTTTT. The chain joins TRBV27 to TRBJ2-2, with 8 bases lining up with TRBD2. This CDR3 region has 16 residues. The V and J ends lost 6 bases and 1 base, in that order; junction bases with no gene match: 7. CDR1 MNHEY and CDR2 SMNVEV come from the germline V gene (reference sequence).

This clonotype was detected a few times. The CDR3 bases are TGTGCCAGCGGGGGAGGGGATACTTACGAGCAGTACGTC. This encodes CASGGGDTYEQYV. The rearrangement uses TRBV2 and TRBJ2-7; 7 bases align to TRBD2. The CDR3 sequence is 13 residues long. V lost 8 bases and J lost 4; bases outside the gene matches: 8. Germline values: CDR1 SNHLY, CDR2 FYNNEI.

This clonotype was seen more than once but under ten times. The chain recombines TRBV20-1 with TRBJ2-1; D call uncertain. The germline V and J ends were trimmed by 1 base and 3 bases, with 4 bases remaining between them. In germline, CDR1 is DFQATT, CDR2 SNEGSKA (reference sequence). The CDR3 covers 12 residues. CDR3: CSARGGYNEQFF. In DNA, the CDR3 is TGCAGTGCTAGAGGGGGCTACAATGAGCAGTTCTTC.

The chain recombines TRBV3-1 with TRBJ2-1, with TRBD2 matching over 11 bases. This CDR3 contains 19 residues. The V gene's germline CDR1 is LGHDT and CDR2 YNNKEL (reference sequence). The J segment lost 2 bases and the V segment lost 6 bases, leaving 15 bases of the junction unmatched. CDR3: CASSPYSIRLAGTYNEQFF. CDR3 in DNA: TGTGCCAGCAGTCCATACTCCATTCGACTAGCGGGGACCTACAATGAGCAGTTCTTC.

This chain links TRBV20-1 with TRBJ2-1, with 13 bases fitting TRBD2. The CDR3 extends over 15 amino acids. CDR1 DFQATT and CDR2 SNEGSKA come from the germline V gene (reference sequence). The ends lost 7 bases at V and 7 bases at J; junction bases unmatched: 10. CDR3: CSGTSGSRLVNEQFF. As DNA, the CDR3 is TGCAGTGGGACTAGCGGGAGTCGATTAGTGAATGAGCAGTTCTTC.

This clonotype was counted only a few times. The chain employs TRBV4-1 and TRBJ1-1; D gene unclear. Germline lookup yields CDR1 MGHRA and CDR2 YSYEKL. This CDR3 has 14 amino acids. V lost 4 bases to trimming and J lost 4 bases, with 13 bases between them. DNA of the CDR3: TGCGCCAGCAGCCCTACAAATTACGGCACTGAAGCTTTCTTT. It translates to CASSPTNYGTEAFF.

This clonotype has a count of ten or more. The rearrangement joins TRBV25-1 to TRBJ2-3; D gene uncertain. This CDR3 is built from 14 residues. Germline CDR1 MGHDK, CDR2 SYGVNS. V was pared by 2 bases and J by 4 bases, with 10 bases between. The CDR3 DNA reads TGTGCCAGCAGTGAAGCCCCCAAGCCAGATACGCAGTATTTT. Protein: CASSEAPKPDTQYF.

This rearrangement joins TRBV7-8 to TRBJ2-5; D is perhaps TRBD2 (5 bases). The CDR3 totals 15 residues. The germline V gene has CDR1 SGHVS and CDR2 FQNEAQ. Trimming shortened V by 5 bases and J by 0 bases, and 13 bases separated the two germline ends. The CDR3 sequence is CASSATPGYQETQYF. The CDR3 coding sequence is TGTGCCAGCAGCGCGACCCCGGGGTACCAAGAGACCCAGTACTTC. The full variable domain, with the rest looked up from reference TRBV7-8 and TRBJ2-5, is GAGVSQSPRYKVAKRGQDVALRCDPISGHVSLFWYQQALGQGPEFLTYFQNEAQLDKSGLPSDRFFAERPEGSVSTLKIQRTQQEDSAVYLCASSATPGYQETQYFGPGTRLLVL.

This clonotype was seen only a few times. The chain couples TRBV12-3 or TRBV12-4 to TRBJ2-1, with a weak D call TRBD1 (5 bases). V was cut by 10 bases and J by 6 bases, with 13 bases left in between. The CDR3 spans 12 residues. The CDR3 sequence: CAISRAGNEQFF. CDR3 sequence (DNA): TGTGCCATCTCCAGGGCCGGCAATGAGCAGTTCTTC.

The chain uses TRBV15 and TRBJ2-5, with TRBD1 matching over 9 bases. Germline CDR1 reads LNHNV; CDR2 reads YYDKDF (reference sequence). The CDR3 runs 17 residues. J was trimmed by 5 bases and V by 0 bases; bases with no gene match: 10. CDR3 in amino acids: CATSRDARQGEWETQYF. The CDR3 DNA reads as TGTGCCACCAGCAGAGACGCACGACAGGGGGAGTGGGAGACCCAGTACTTC.

This sequence joins TRBV6-5 and TRBJ2-7; D is undetermined. This CDR3 region has 15 residues. CDR1 and CDR2 from the germline V gene are MNHEY and SVGAGI. Deletions cut 2 bases from V and 0 bases from J, with 11 bases between. The CDR3 spells CASSYGEVSSYEQYV. The CDR3 DNA reads as TGTGCCAGCAGTTACGGAGAGGTCAGCTCCTACGAGCAGTACGTC.

For the CDR3, the DNA is TGCGCCAGCAGCCATCGGGACATCACTAATGAAAAACTGTTTTTT. Its translation is CASSHRDITNEKLFF. The V and J genes are TRBV4-1 and TRBJ1-4; D might be TRBD1 (6 bases). Germline lookup yields CDR1 MGHRA and CDR2 YSYEKL. The CDR3 is 15 residues long. Trimming stripped 3 bases from V and 2 bases from J, with 10 bases between.

In its sample, this clonotype was seen a few times. CDR3 in DNA: TGTGCCAGCAGCTCCGGACAGTCTGGTCTGGGCACTGAAGCTTTCTTT. Encoded protein: CASSSGQSGLGTEAFF. This chain connects TRBV7-9 to TRBJ1-1; D is perhaps TRBD1 (6 bases). Trimming left V 4 bases short and J 4 bases short, with 19 bases between. The CDR3 sequence is 16 residues long. Germline lookup yields CDR1 SEHNR and CDR2 FQNEAQ (reference sequence).

This chain connects TRBV19 to TRBJ2-7, with TRBD1 matching 9 bases. The germline gives CDR1 LNHDA, CDR2 SQIVND (reference sequence). J was trimmed by 3 bases and V by 3 bases; bases with no gene match: 0. The CDR3 loop spans 13 amino acids. The CDR3 is CASSMGQGYEQYF. The DNA for the CDR3 is TGTGCCAGTAGTATGGGACAGGGCTACGAGCAGTACTTC. The whole variable domain, remainder taken from reference TRBV19 and TRBJ2-7, is DGGITQSPKYLFRKEGQNVTLSCEQNLNHDAMYWYRQDPGQGLRLIYYSQIVNDFQKGDIAEGYSVSREKKESFPLTVTSAQKNPTAFYLCASSMGQGYEQYFGPGTRLTVT.

This clonotype was picked up a small number of times. This chain joins TRBV7-6 and TRBJ2-7; D gene unclear. V lost 2 bases, J lost 4 bases, and 21 bases lay in between. This CDR3 has 17 residues. Germline V gene sequence: CDR1 SGHVS, CDR2 FNYEAQ. The CDR3 loop is CASSLISPDGSPYEQYV. CDR3 nucleotides: TGTGCCAGCAGCTTAATTTCCCCGGACGGATCGCCTTACGAGCAGTACGTC.

This clonotype was detected a few times. This rearrangement joins TRBV20-1 to TRBJ1-6, with 10 bases that match TRBD1. The J segment lost 5 bases and the V segment lost 0 bases, leaving 7 bases of the junction unmatched. Germline CDR1 and CDR2: DFQATT and SNEGSKA (reference sequence). The CDR3 has 17 residues. CDR3 protein: CSARDLRQGADNSPLHF. For the CDR3, the DNA is TGCAGTGCTAGAGATCTCAGACAGGGGGCAGATAATTCACCCCTCCACTTT.

This clonotype was picked up a small number of times. The rearrangement links TRBV29-1 to TRBJ2-2, with 10 bases fitting TRBD2. From germline, CDR1 is SQVTM and CDR2 ANQGSEA. The CDR3 is 14 amino acids. J lost 7 bases, V lost 5 bases, and 7 bases had no gene match. The CDR3 loop is CSVFLAGVFGELFF. CDR3 bases: TGCAGCGTTTTCCTAGCGGGAGTTTTCGGGGAGCTGTTTTTT.

Many counts were recorded for this clonotype. The chain couples TRBV7-9 to TRBJ2-7; TRBD1 matches 9 bases. V shed 4 bases and J 3 bases; nucleotides not matched to a gene: 7. The germline V gene encodes CDR1 SEHNR and CDR2 FQNEAQ (reference sequence). The CDR3 loop spans 15 amino acids. The CDR3 region has the DNA TGTGCCAGCAGCTCCCTGGGGGGACAGGGCTACGAGCAGTACTTC. This codes for CASSSLGGQGYEQYF.

Many counts were recorded for this clonotype. The rearrangement uses TRBV2 and TRBJ2-5, with D unresolved. The CDR3 has 13 amino acids. Germline assignment: CDR1 SNHLY and CDR2 FYNNEI. The germline V and J ends were trimmed by 3 bases and 4 bases, with 9 bases remaining between them. The CDR3 is CASSDSELETQYF. CDR3 DNA: TGTGCCAGCAGTGATTCGGAGTTAGAGACCCAGTACTTC.

The J gene is TRBJ2-1, the V gene TRBV12-3 or TRBV12-4, with D possibly TRBD2 on 5 matching bases. The V gene lost 3 bases and the J gene lost 9 bases, with 12 bases spanning the gap. The CDR3 loop spans 13 amino acids. Written as DNA, the CDR3 is TGTGCCAGCAGTTTCCCTCTAGCAGGTGAGCAGTTCTTC. Translating it yields CASSFPLAGEQFF.

The genes are TRBV4-1 and TRBJ2-2; 7 bases line up with TRBD2. V gave up 0 bases and J gave up 1 base; unmatched junction bases: 5. The CDR3 runs to 17 residues. CDR1 and CDR2 (germline): MGHRA, YSYEKL. CDR3: CASSQERLAVNTGELFF. The CDR3 DNA is TGCGCCAGCAGCCAAGAGAGGCTAGCGGTGAACACCGGGGAGCTGTTTTTT.

The V call is TRBV19, the J call TRBJ2-2; D call uncertain. The CDR3 runs 13 residues. Germline lookup yields CDR1 LNHDA and CDR2 SQIVND (reference sequence). Deletions cut 5 bases from V and 4 bases from J, with 8 bases between. The CDR3 DNA sequence: TGTGCCAGTAGTTTTACCCTCACCGGGGAGCTGTTTTTT. Encoded protein: CASSFTLTGELFF.